This paragraph reports one TCR beta chain. The sample is drawn from a study of blood T cell repertoires in COVID-19. As for the study in general: Both acute and convalescent COVID-19 samples were obtained from the United States, Italy and Spain.

Per the original methods: Estimated nucleated cell counts came from reference gene primer amplification. Repertoires were generated with immunoSEQ multiplex PCR, while TCRdb's copy carries only in-frame clones and drops some. V, J and clone size were drawn from that table, and D and trimming were deduced from the DNA. The data show around 250,000 clones, roughly 90% seen once. The CDR3 is 14 residues long. The germline gives CDR1 MNHEY, CDR2 SVGAGI. The ends were cut back, 7 bases at V and 7 bases at J, with 19 bases in the middle. The specimen was peripheral blood. The rearrangement joins TRBV6-5 to TRBJ1-2; D is undetermined. The receptor was derived from a woman in her forties who had recovered from COVID-19. The CDR3 is CASTGPRDLGGYTF. CDR3 DNA: TGTGCCAGCACCGGCCCGCGGGATTTAGGTGGCTACACCTTC.